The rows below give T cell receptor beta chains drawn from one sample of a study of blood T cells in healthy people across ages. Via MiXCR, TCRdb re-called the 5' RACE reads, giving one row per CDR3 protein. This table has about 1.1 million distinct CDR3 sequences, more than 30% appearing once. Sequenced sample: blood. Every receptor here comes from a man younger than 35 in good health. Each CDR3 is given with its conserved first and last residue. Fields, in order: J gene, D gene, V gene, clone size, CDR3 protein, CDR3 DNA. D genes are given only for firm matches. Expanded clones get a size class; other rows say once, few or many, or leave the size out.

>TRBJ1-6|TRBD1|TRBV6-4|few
CASSEAGQGASPLHF
TGTGCCAGCAGTGAGGCGGGACAGGGTGCCTCACCCCTCCACTTT
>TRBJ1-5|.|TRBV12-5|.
CASGISRGEPQHF
TGTGCTAGTGGTATCTCCCGCGGGGAGCCCCAGCATTTT
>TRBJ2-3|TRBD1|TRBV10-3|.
CAISPHRTGGADTQYF
TGTGCCATCAGTCCTCACCGGACAGGTGGGGCAGATACGCAGTATTTT
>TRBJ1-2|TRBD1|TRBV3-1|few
CASSPRDRASYGYTF
TGTGCCAGCAGCCCCCGGGACAGGGCATCCTATGGCTACACCTTC
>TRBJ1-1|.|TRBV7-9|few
CASSRLDFNTEAFF
TGTGCCAGCAGCCGACTGGACTTTAACACTGAAGCTTTCTTT
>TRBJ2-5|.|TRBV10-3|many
CATSSPQVGLETQYF
TGTGCCACTTCGTCCCCCCAGGTGGGCTTAGAGACCCAGTACTTC
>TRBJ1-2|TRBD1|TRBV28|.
CASSLEAPGQDYGYTF
TGTGCCAGCAGTTTAGAGGCCCCGGGACAGGACTATGGCTACACCTTC
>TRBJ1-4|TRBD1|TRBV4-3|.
CASSQARTGRNEKLFF
TGCGCCAGCAGCCAAGCCCGGACAGGGAGGAATGAAAAACTGTTTTTT
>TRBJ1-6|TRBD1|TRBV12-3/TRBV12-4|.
CASSLETGGLDSPLHF
TGTGCCAGCAGTCTAGAGACAGGGGGTTTGGATTCACCCCTCCACTTT
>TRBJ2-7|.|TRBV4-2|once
CASSPQGDPSYNEQYF
TGTGCCAGCAGCCCACAGGGCGACCCCTCCTACAATGAGCAGTACTTC
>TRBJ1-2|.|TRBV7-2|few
CASSLFSESYGYTF
TGTGCCAGCAGCTTATTCTCAGAGTCCTATGGCTACACCTTC
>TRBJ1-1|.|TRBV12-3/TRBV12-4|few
CASRLKLVAPGTEAFF
TGTGCCAGCAGATTGAAGTTAGTTGCGCCTGGCACTGAAGCTTTCTTT